The next 20 T cell receptor beta chains were all read from a single sample in a study of blood T cell repertoires in COVID-19. Generated by immunoSEQ multiplex PCR, the TCRdb table keeps only in-frame clones and is missing some. The profile shows 150,000 to 200,000 clones, 65% to 80% of them singletons. Sequencing was done on a sample of PBMCs or T cells enriched from blood (not recorded which). Source of these receptors: a woman aged 50 to 60 with acute COVID-19.

The chain employs TRBV5-4 and TRBJ1-5, with TRBD1 identical over 10 bases. The CDR3 consists of 15 residues. V gave up 4 bases and J gave up 3 bases; unmatched junction bases: 4. The germline CDR1 and CDR2 sequences are SGHNT and YYREEE (reference sequence). The CDR3 loop reads CASSPDRGLNQPQHF. CDR3 in DNA: TGTGCCAGCAGCCCAGACAGGGGGCTCAATCAGCCCCAGCATTTT.

The gene calls are TRBV24-1 and TRBJ2-1, with 10 bases identical to TRBD1. From germline, CDR1 is KGHDR and CDR2 SFDVKD. V lost 5 bases and J lost 8; bases outside the gene matches: 8. This CDR3 has 15 residues. CDR3 coding DNA: TGTGCCACCAGTGCCTCCGGGACAGGGGAACATGAGCAGTTCTTC. Its translation: CATSASGTGEHEQFF.

The chain uses TRBV27 and TRBJ1-5; 7 nucleotides line up with TRBD1. Looked up from germline, CDR1 is MNHEY and CDR2 is SMNVEV (reference sequence). The trim removed 5 bases at V and 1 base at J, leaving 8 bases unmatched. This CDR3 spans 16 amino acids. For the CDR3, the DNA is TGTGCCAGCAGTGAAGAGGGGGCCGGCAGCAATCAGCCCCAGCATTTT. Its protein product is CASSEEGAGSNQPQHF.

The CDR3 is CASSRTGTGGSYGYTF. DNA of the CDR3: TGTGCCAGCAGTCGGACCGGGACAGGGGGTAGCTATGGCTACACCTTC. The chain combines TRBV2 with TRBJ1-2; 11 nucleotides align to TRBD1. Per germline, CDR1 SNHLY and CDR2 FYNNEI. After removal of 5 bases from V and 4 bases from J, the junction contained 9 bases not matched to a gene. This CDR3 has 16 residues.

The gene calls are TRBV11-2 and TRBJ2-1; 14 nucleotides align to TRBD2. The CDR3 is 17 residues long. Germline V gives CDR1 SGHAT, CDR2 FQNNGV. Unmatched junction bases numbered 3, after V lost 5 bases and J lost 0 bases. Here the CDR3 reads CASSGGTSGGSYNEQFF. In nucleotides, the CDR3 is TGTGCCAGCAGCGGAGGGACTAGCGGGGGCTCCTACAATGAGCAGTTCTTC.

This sequence joins TRBV4-2 and TRBJ1-4, with TRBD1 matching 9 bases. Looked up from germline, CDR1 is LGHNA and CDR2 is YNFKEQ. The CDR3 is made up of 15 amino acids. V dropped 1 base and J dropped 7; count of bases not matched to a gene: 4. The CDR3 bases are TGTGCCAGCAGCCAAGCCGGGACAGGGATTGAAAAACTGTTTTTT. Encoded protein: CASSQAGTGIEKLFF.

Only a few counts were recorded for this clone. The rearrangement uses TRBV7-8 and TRBJ1-6; D may be TRBD1 (5 bases). V lost 2 bases and J 7 bases, leaving 12 bases between the germline ends. Germline V gives CDR1 SGHVS, CDR2 FQNEAQ. This CDR3 spans 15 amino acids. The CDR3 spells CASSLSQGQNSPLHF. CDR3 coding DNA: TGTGCCAGCAGCTTATCCCAGGGCCAGAATTCACCCCTCCACTTT.

This clone occurred a few times. The chain links TRBV5-4 to TRBJ1-6; D gene unclear. The CDR3 covers 18 residues. Per germline, CDR1 SGHNT and CDR2 YYREEE (reference sequence). V lost 4 bases, J lost 7 bases, and 24 bases lay in between. DNA for the CDR3: TGTGCCAGCAGCCTATCTCACGGAGCTTCACTTTTAAATTCACCCCTCCACTTT. It is translated as CASSLSHGASLLNSPLHF.

The chain employs TRBV7-8 and TRBJ1-4; unclear D gene. V gave up 3 bases and J gave up 3 bases, with 11 bases separating them. The germline V gene encodes CDR1 SGHVS and CDR2 FQNEAQ. The CDR3 has 15 residues. As DNA, the CDR3 is TGTGCCAGCAGCTTTTCTCGGTTATCTAATGAAAAACTGTTTTTT. Residues: CASSFSRLSNEKLFF. The variable domain in full, with the rest retrieved from reference TRBV7-8 and TRBJ1-4, is GAGVSQSPRYKVAKRGQDVALRCDPISGHVSLFWYQQALGQGPEFLTYFQNEAQLDKSGLPSDRFFAERPEGSVSTLKIQRTQQEDSAVYLCASSFSRLSNEKLFFGSGTQLSVL.

The genes are TRBV7-2 and TRBJ1-5; D is ambiguous. The CDR3 sequence is 14 residues long. The V gene lost 5 bases and the J gene lost 9 bases, with 17 bases spanning the gap. In germline, CDR1 is SGHTA, CDR2 FQGNSA. The DNA for the CDR3 is TGTGCCAGCAGCCCCCTAGGGAGTCGGGCGCCCCAGCATTTT. As protein: CASSPLGSRAPQHF.

This chain links TRBV18 with TRBJ1-1, with 8 bases fitting TRBD1. V was clipped by 5 bases and J by 3 bases; unmatched bases: 2. This CDR3 is built from 13 residues. CDR1 is KGHSH and CDR2 is LQKENI in the germline V gene. The CDR3 DNA sequence: TGTGCCAGCTCAGCGGGACAGGACACTGAAGCTTTCTTT. Its translation is CASSAGQDTEAFF.

This chain joins TRBV4-1 and TRBJ1-2, with D possibly matching TRBD1 (6 bases). The germline V gene encodes CDR1 MGHRA and CDR2 YSYEKL. This CDR3 has 17 residues. The V end lost 4 bases, the J end lost 6 bases, and 24 bases lay between the germline ends. The DNA of the CDR3 is TGCGCCAGCAGCCTAAGGGGGGGCCTACGCGAGCCAGATGGCTACACCTTC. Its protein product is CASSLRGGLREPDGYTF.

The chain recombines TRBV7-9 with TRBJ2-4, with TRBD1 identical over 12 bases. The germline V gene encodes CDR1 SEHNR and CDR2 FQNEAQ (reference sequence). J gave up 8 bases and V 1 base, and 3 bases lay outside the gene matches. The CDR3 runs to 15 residues. The CDR3 DNA sequence: TGTGCCAGCAGCTTAGGGGGACAGGGGGCGGACATTCAGTACTTC. This sequence encodes CASSLGGQGADIQYF.

The DNA of the CDR3 is TGCGCCAGCAGCCAAGGGACAGGGGAGGGCTACACCTTC. It encodes CASSQGTGEGYTF. The chain has TRBV4-3 and TRBJ1-2; 9 bases line up with TRBD1. The CDR3 has 13 amino acids. V shed 1 base and J 8 bases; nucleotides not matched to a gene: 2. From germline, CDR1 is LGHNA and CDR2 YSLEER.

The V and J genes are TRBV5-1 and TRBJ1-1; 8 bases align to TRBD1. The CDR3 sequence is 15 residues long. Germline trimming cut 3 bases from V and 1 base from J; bases unmatched to any gene: 5. Germline V gene data show CDR1 as SGHRS and CDR2 as YFSETQ. CDR3 region: CASSSDRGGNTEAFF. The CDR3 coding sequence is TGCGCCAGCAGCTCCGACAGGGGAGGGAACACTGAAGCTTTCTTT.

The chain couples TRBV2 to TRBJ2-6, with D possibly being TRBD2 (5 bases). The CDR3 consists of 17 residues. Per the germline V gene, CDR1 is SNHLY and CDR2 is FYNNEI. V was cut by 7 bases and J by 1 base, with 17 bases left in between. CDR3 in amino acids: CASTEDGLRSGANVLTF. In DNA form, the CDR3 reads TGTGCCAGCACGGAAGATGGACTGCGATCTGGGGCCAACGTCCTGACTTTC.

The CDR3 reads CASSQDLQGNYGYTF. The CDR3 coding sequence is TGTGCCAGCAGCCAAGATCTGCAGGGTAACTATGGCTACACCTTC. This chain links TRBV4-2 with TRBJ1-2; possibly TRBD1 for D (5 bases). The CDR3 is made up of 15 amino acids. Trimming took 0 bases from V and 1 from J, leaving 9 bases between them. From germline, CDR1 is LGHNA and CDR2 YNFKEQ.

The V gene is TRBV6-2 or TRBV6-3, the J gene TRBJ1-1; tentative D call: TRBD1 (5 bases). In germline, CDR1 is MNHEY, CDR2 SVGEGT. CDR3 size: 13 residues. Deletions cut 2 bases from V and 7 bases from J, with 11 bases between. DNA of the CDR3: TGTGCCAGCAGTTACAGGGGATTGGATGAAGCTTTCTTT. Translating gives CASSYRGLDEAFF.

The chain joins TRBV11-2 to TRBJ2-3, with D possibly TRBD2 on 7 matching bases. The CDR3 consists of 17 residues. The V and J ends lost 2 bases and 0 bases respectively, with 15 bases between them. Germline loops: CDR1 SGHAT, CDR2 FQNNGV. The CDR3 spells CASSLFGGGQSTDTQYF. The CDR3 DNA reads TGTGCCAGCAGCTTATTTGGGGGGGGACAAAGCACAGATACGCAGTATTTT.

The CDR3 is CASPAREGNEQFF. CDR3 bases: TGTGCCAGCCCGGCACGGGAGGGCAATGAGCAGTTCTTC. The chain has TRBV2 and TRBJ2-1; 8 bases agree with TRBD2. V shed 8 bases, J shed 6 bases, and the junction held 6 bases outside the gene matches. The CDR3 is 13 amino acids. Germline assignment: CDR1 SNHLY and CDR2 FYNNEI.